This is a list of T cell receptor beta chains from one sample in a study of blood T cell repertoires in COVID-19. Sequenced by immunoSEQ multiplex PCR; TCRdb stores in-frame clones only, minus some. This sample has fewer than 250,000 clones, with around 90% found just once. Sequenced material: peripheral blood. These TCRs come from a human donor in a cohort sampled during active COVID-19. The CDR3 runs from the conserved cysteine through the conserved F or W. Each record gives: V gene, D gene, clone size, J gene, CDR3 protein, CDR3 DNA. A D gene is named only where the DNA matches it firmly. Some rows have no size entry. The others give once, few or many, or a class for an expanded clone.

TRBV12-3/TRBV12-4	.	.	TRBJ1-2	CASSSRHDGYTF	TGTGCCAGCAGCTCACGACATGATGGCTACACCTTC
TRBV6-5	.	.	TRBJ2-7	CASHRAGFPYEQYF	TGTGCCAGTCACCGGGCGGGGTTTCCCTACGAGCAGTACTTC
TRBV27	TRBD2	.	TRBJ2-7	CASLDRGGGSSYEQYF	TGTGCCAGTCTTGATCGGGGCGGCGGGAGCTCCTACGAGCAGTACTTC
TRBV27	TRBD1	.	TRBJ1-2	CASSLFKGASGYTF	TGTGCCAGCAGTTTATTTAAGGGGGCAAGTGGCTACACCTTC
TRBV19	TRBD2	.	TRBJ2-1	CASSPRLAGGYNEQFF	TGTGCCAGTAGTCCTCGACTAGCGGGAGGGTACAATGAGCAGTTCTTC
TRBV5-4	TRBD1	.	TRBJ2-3	CASSRGQGTDTQYF	TGTGCCAGCAGCCGCGGACAGGGAACAGATACGCAGTATTTT
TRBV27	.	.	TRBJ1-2	CASSHQGPPFGYTF	TGTGCCAGCAGTCACCAGGGGCCCCCGTTTGGCTACACCTTC
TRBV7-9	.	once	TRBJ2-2	CASSLGQLDTGELFF	TGTGCCAGCAGCTTAGGCCAGTTGGACACCGGGGAGCTGTTTTTT
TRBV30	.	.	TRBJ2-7	CAWSVSVFSTYEQYF	TGTGCCTGGAGTGTATCCGTATTTTCTACCTACGAGCAGTACTTC
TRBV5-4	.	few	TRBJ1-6	CATNLGGSGNSPLHF	TGTGCCACCAACCTCGGAGGGTCGGGGAATTCACCCCTCCACTTT
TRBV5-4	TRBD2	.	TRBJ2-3	CASSFGGVGTDTQYF	TGTGCCAGCAGCTTCGGGGGGGTGGGCACAGATACGCAGTATTTT
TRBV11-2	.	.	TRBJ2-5	CASSPGFGETQYF	TGTGCCAGCAGCCCAGGGTTTGGGGAGACCCAGTACTTC
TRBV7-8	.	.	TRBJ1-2	CASSSGGGSNYGYTF	TGTGCCAGCAGCTCCGGGGGGGGCTCTAACTATGGCTACACCTTC
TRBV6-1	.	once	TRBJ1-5	CASSGRPTGSGSNQPQHF	TGTGCCAGCAGTGGGAGGCCAACAGGGTCTGGTAGCAATCAGCCCCAGCATTTT
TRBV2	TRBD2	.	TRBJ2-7	CASSLTGLAGAEEQYF	TGTGCCAGCAGTCTCACGGGACTAGCGGGAGCTGAAGAGCAGTACTTC
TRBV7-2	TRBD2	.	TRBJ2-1	CASSLGLAGREQFF	TGTGCCAGCAGCCTGGGACTAGCGGGACGTGAGCAGTTCTTC
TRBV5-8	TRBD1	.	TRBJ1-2	CASSSTTGNYGYTF	TGTGCCAGCAGCTCGACGACAGGGAACTATGGCTACACCTTC
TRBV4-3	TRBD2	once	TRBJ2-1	CASSQSSGSHYEQFF	TGCGCCAGCAGCCAGTCTAGCGGGAGTCACTATGAGCAGTTCTTC
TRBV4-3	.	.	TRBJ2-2	CASSYTRAGELFF	TGCGCCAGCAGCTATACCAGGGCCGGGGAGCTGTTTTTT
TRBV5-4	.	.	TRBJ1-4	CASSLGTRGIEKLFF	TGTGCCAGCAGCTTGGGTACGCGGGGTATTGAAAAACTGTTTTTT
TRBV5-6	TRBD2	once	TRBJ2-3	CASSLAASGGLSTQYF	TGTGCCAGCAGCTTGGCCGCATCGGGAGGGCTTTCTACGCAGTATTTT
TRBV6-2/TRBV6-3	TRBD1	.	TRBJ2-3	CASSRGQGFDTQYF	TGTGCCAGCAGTCGGGGACAGGGTTTCGATACGCAGTATTTT
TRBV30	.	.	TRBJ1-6	CAWSVAGNSPLHF	TGTGCCTGGAGTGTAGCCGGGAATTCACCCCTCCACTTT
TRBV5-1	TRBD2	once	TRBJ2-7	CASSVGTSGRTYEQYF	TGCGCCAGCAGCGTTGGGACTAGCGGGAGGACCTACGAGCAGTACTTC
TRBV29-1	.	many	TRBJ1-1	CSVPRGSSRAFF	TGCAGCGTTCCCCGCGGTAGCAGCCGAGCTTTCTTT
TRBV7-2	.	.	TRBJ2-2	CASNSWGLANTGELFF	TGTGCCAGCAACTCGTGGGGGCTAGCTAACACCGGGGAGCTGTTTTTT
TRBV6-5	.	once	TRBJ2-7	CASMSITGEQYF	TGTGCCAGCATGAGCATTACAGGCGAGCAGTACTTC
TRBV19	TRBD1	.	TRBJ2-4	CASSSQGSLAKNIQYF	TGTGCCAGTAGTTCACAGGGGAGCCTAGCCAAAAACATTCAGTACTTC
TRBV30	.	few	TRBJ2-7	CAWTGNPPYEQYF	TGTGCCTGGACAGGGAACCCTCCCTACGAGCAGTACTTC
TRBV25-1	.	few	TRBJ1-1	CASSESGGPDTEAFF	TGTGCCAGCAGTGAATCGGGGGGGCCGGACACTGAAGCTTTCTTT
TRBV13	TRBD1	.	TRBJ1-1	CASSWRDRNTEAFF	TGTGCCAGCAGCTGGCGGGACAGGAACACTGAAGCTTTCTTT
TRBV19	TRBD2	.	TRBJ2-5	CASSIGGGGARETQYF	TGTGCCAGTAGTATAGGCGGCGGGGGGGCGAGAGAGACCCAGTACTTC
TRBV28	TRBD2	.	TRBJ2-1	CASSSGRDNEQFF	TGTGCCAGCAGTAGCGGGAGGGACAATGAGCAGTTCTTC
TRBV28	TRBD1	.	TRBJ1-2	CASSRMGQGAYGYTF	TGTGCCAGCAGTCGGATGGGACAGGGTGCCTATGGCTACACCTTC
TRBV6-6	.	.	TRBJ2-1	CASSQDRPGANEQFF	TGTGCCAGCAGTCAAGACAGGCCCGGTGCAAATGAGCAGTTCTTC
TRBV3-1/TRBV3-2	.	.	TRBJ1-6	CASSSGPPAAGSYNSPLHF	TGTGCCAGCAGTTCTGGACCCCCAGCGGCGGGGTCCTATAATTCACCCCTCCACTTT
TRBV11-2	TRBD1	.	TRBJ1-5	CASSLGTGSNQPQHF	TGTGCCAGCAGCTTGGGGACAGGTAGCAATCAGCCCCAGCATTTT
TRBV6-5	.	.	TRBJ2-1	CASTSESGEQFF	TGTGCCAGCACCTCCGAGTCGGGTGAGCAGTTCTTC
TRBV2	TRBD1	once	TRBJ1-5	CASSQDRAITQPQHF	TGTGCCAGCAGTCAAGACAGGGCGATTACTCAGCCCCAGCATTTT
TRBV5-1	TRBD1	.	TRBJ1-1	CASSGGQREAFF	TGCGCCAGCAGCGGGGGACAGCGAGAAGCTTTCTTT
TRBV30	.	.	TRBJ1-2	CAWSVSGIDYTF	TGTGCCTGGAGTGTGTCGGGGATTGACTACACCTTC
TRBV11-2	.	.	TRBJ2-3	CASSPRQDFTDTQYF	TGTGCCAGCAGCCCCCGACAGGATTTCACAGATACGCAGTATTTT
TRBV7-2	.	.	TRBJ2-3	CASSLERLSDTQYF	TGTGCCAGCAGCTTAGAGCGGTTGTCAGATACGCAGTATTTT
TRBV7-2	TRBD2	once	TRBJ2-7	CASSPYYGLDYEQYF	TGTGCCAGCAGCCCATACTACGGACTAGATTACGAGCAGTACTTC
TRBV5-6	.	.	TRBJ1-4	CASSLARWGGEKLFF	TGTGCCAGCAGCTTGGCCCGGTGGGGAGGCGAAAAACTGTTTTTT
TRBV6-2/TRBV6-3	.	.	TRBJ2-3	CASSYRGHPDTQYF	TGTGCCAGCAGTTATCGGGGACACCCAGATACGCAGTATTTT
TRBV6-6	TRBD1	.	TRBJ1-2	CASSYGWTGHGYTF	TGTGCCAGCAGTTACGGATGGACAGGGCACGGCTACACCTTC
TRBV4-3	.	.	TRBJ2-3	CASSQVLAAQGNTQYF	TGCGCCAGCAGCCAGGTTCTAGCGGCCCAGGGGAATACGCAGTATTTT
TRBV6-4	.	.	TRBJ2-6	CASSDGLSGANVLTF	TGTGCCAGCAGTGATGGGCTCTCTGGGGCCAACGTCCTGACTTTC
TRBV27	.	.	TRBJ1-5	CASTSLSSNQPQHF	TGTGCCAGCACCTCCTTATCTAGCAATCAGCCCCAGCATTTT
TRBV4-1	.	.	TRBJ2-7	CASSQGLRGYEQYF	TGCGCCAGCAGCCAAGGACTCCGGGGGTACGAGCAGTACTTC